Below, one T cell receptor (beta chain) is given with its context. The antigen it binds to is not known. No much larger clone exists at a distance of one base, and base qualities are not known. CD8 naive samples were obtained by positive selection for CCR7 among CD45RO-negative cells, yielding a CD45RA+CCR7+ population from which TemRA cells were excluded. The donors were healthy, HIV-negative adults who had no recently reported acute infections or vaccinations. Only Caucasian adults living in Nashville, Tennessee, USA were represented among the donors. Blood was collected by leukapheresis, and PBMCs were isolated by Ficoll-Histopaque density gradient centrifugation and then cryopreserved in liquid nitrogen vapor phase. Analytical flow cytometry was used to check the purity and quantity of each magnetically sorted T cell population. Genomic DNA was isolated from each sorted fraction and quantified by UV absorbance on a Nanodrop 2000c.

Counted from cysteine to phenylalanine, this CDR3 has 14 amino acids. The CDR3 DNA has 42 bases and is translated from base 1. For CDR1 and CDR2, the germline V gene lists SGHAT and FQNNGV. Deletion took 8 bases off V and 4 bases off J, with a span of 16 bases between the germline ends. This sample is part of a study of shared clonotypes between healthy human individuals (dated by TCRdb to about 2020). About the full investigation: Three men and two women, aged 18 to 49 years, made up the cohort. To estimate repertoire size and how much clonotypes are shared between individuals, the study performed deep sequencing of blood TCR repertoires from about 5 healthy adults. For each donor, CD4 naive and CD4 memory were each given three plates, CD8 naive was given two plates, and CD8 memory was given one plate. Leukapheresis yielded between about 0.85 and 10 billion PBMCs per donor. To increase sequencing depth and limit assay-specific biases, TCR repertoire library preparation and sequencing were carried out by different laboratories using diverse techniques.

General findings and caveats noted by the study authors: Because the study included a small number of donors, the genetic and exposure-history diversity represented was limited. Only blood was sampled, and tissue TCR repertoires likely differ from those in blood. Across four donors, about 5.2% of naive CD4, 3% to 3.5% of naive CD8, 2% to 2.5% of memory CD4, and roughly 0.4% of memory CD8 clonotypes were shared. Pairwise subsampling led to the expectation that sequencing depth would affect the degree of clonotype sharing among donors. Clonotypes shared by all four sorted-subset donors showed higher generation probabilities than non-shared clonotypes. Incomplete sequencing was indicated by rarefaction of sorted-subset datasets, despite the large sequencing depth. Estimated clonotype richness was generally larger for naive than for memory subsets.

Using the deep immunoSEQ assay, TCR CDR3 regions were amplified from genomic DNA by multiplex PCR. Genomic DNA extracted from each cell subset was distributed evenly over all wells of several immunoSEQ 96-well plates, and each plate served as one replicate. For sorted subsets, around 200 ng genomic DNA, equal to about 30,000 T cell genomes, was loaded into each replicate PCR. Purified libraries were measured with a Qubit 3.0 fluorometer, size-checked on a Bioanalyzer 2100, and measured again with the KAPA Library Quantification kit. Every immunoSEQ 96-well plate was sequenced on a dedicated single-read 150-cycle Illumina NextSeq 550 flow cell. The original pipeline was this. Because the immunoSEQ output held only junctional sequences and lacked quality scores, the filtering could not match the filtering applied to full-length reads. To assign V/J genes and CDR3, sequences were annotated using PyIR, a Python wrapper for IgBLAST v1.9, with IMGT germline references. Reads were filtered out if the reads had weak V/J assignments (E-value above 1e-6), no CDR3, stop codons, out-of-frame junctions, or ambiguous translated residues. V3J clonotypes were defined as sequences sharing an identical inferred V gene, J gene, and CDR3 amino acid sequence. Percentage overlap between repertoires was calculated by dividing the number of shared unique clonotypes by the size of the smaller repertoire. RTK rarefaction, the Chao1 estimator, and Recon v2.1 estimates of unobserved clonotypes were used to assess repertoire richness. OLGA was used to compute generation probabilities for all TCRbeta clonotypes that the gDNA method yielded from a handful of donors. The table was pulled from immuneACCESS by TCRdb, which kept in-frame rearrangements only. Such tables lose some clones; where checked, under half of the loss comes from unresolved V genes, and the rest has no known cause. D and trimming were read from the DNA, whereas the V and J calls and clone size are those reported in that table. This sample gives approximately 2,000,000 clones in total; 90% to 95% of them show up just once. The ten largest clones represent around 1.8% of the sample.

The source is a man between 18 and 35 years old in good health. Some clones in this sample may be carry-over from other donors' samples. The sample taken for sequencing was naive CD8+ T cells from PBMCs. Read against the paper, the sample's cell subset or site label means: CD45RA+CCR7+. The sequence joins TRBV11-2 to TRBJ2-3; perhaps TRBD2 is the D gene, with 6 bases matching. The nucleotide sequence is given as TGTGCCAGCGGGCTTCGGGAGTCTGCAGATACGCAGTATTTT. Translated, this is CASGLRESADTQYF.